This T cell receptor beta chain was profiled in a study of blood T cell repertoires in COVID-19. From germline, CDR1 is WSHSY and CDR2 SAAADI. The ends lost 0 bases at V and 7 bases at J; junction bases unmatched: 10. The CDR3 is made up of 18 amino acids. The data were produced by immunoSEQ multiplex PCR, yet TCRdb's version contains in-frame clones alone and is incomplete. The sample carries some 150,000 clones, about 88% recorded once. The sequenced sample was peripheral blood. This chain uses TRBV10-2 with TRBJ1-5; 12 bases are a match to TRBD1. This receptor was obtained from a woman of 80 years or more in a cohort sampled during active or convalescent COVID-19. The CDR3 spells CASSESPPGQGAAQPQHF. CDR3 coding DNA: TGCGCCAGCAGTGAGTCTCCTCCGGGACAGGGGGCGGCCCAGCCCCAGCATTTT.